This is a list of T cell receptor beta chains from one sample in a study of blood T cell repertoires in COVID-19. TCRdb's table, derived via immunoSEQ multiplex PCR, lists solely in-frame clones and lacks some. The sample contains about 140,000 clones, about 80% of which appear only once. The sequenced material came from peripheral blood. The receptors derive from a man aged 45-65 years with acute or convalescent COVID-19. CDR3s include the opening cysteine and the closing phenylalanine or tryptophan. D genes are given only for firm matches. Size is omitted from some rows. Given values are once, few, many or a class for expanded clones.

d_gene	v_gene	abundance	j_gene	CDR3aa	CDR3nt
.	TRBV3-1/TRBV3-2	.	TRBJ1-1	CASSQFLESEAFF	TGTGCCAGCAGCCAATTTCTAGAGTCTGAAGCTTTCTTT
.	TRBV5-6	.	TRBJ1-2	CASIFRSINYGYTF	TGTGCCAGCATCTTCCGGTCGATCAACTATGGCTACACCTTC
.	TRBV6-5	.	TRBJ1-1	CASSRAHRAAEAFF	TGTGCCAGCAGCCGTGCTCACAGAGCGGCTGAAGCTTTCTTT
TRBD2	TRBV28	.	TRBJ2-2	CASSLPGGARGELFF	TGTGCCAGCAGTTTACCCGGGGGGGCTCGCGGGGAGCTGTTTTTT
.	TRBV7-8	.	TRBJ1-2	CASILGPGDNYGYTF	TGTGCCAGCATCTTGGGACCAGGGGACAACTATGGCTACACCTTC
.	TRBV28	.	TRBJ1-5	CASTRPGDGVYSNQPQHF	TGTGCCAGCACCCGCCCGGGGGATGGGGTTTATAGCAATCAGCCCCAGCATTTT
TRBD2	TRBV7-9	once	TRBJ2-5	CASSPGGQETQYF	TGTGCCAGCAGCCCGGGAGGGCAAGAGACCCAGTACTTC
.	TRBV19	.	TRBJ2-7	CASSIGGSYEQYF	TGTGCCAGTAGTATTGGCGGCTCCTACGAGCAGTACTTC
TRBD2	TRBV12-3/TRBV12-4	.	TRBJ2-5	CASSLMGGETQYF	TGTGCCAGCAGTTTGATGGGGGGGGAGACCCAGTACTTC
TRBD1	TRBV2	few	TRBJ2-3	CASSRQGPDTQYF	TGTGCCAGCAGTCGACAGGGACCAGATACGCAGTATTTT
.	TRBV21-1	few	TRBJ2-3	CASSKNLEVRRTDTQYF	TGTGCCAGCAGCAAAAACTTAGAGGTTCGTAGGACAGATACGCAGTATTTT
TRBD1	TRBV6-5	.	TRBJ1-4	CASSLTGGGNEKLFF	TGTGCCAGCAGCTTGACAGGGGGCGGTAATGAAAAACTGTTTTTT
TRBD1	TRBV5-5	once	TRBJ1-5	CASSSGGQYNQPQHF	TGTGCCAGCAGCAGTGGGGGACAGTACAATCAGCCCCAGCATTTT
.	TRBV5-1	.	TRBJ1-1	CASSFITGDGTEAFF	TGCGCCAGCAGCTTCATTACAGGAGACGGCACTGAAGCTTTCTTT
TRBD1	TRBV5-1	.	TRBJ2-1	CASSLAPGQGDNEQFF	TGCGCCAGCAGCTTGGCCCCGGGACAGGGGGACAATGAGCAGTTCTTC
.	TRBV6-5	once	TRBJ2-2	CASSTGPEGELFF	TGTGCCAGCAGTACAGGACCTGAAGGGGAGCTGTTTTTT
.	TRBV11-3	.	TRBJ1-1	CASSLWPLTEAFF	TGTGCCAGCAGCTTATGGCCCCTGACTGAAGCTTTCTTT
.	TRBV11-2	.	TRBJ2-3	CASSPYTDTQYF	TGTGCCAGCAGCCCGTACACAGATACGCAGTATTTT
TRBD2	TRBV3-1/TRBV3-2	.	TRBJ2-1	CASSHGLAGVNNEQFF	TGTGCCAGCAGCCATGGCCTAGCGGGGGTCAACAATGAGCAGTTCTTC
.	TRBV14	.	TRBJ1-1	CASSPGRGVMNTEAFF	TGTGCCAGCAGCCCCGGCCGGGGGGTTATGAACACTGAAGCTTTCTTT
TRBD1	TRBV15	.	TRBJ1-2	CATSRAPGGNYGYTF	TGTGCCACCAGCAGAGCACCAGGGGGTAACTATGGCTACACCTTC
.	TRBV19	.	TRBJ2-3	CASSDRSIAAVGTDTQYF	TGTGCCAGTAGTGACCGGTCTATCGCCGCGGTGGGCACAGATACGCAGTATTTT
TRBD1	TRBV30	.	TRBJ1-6	CAWSVQTGWGSPLHF	TGTGCCTGGAGTGTACAGACAGGGTGGGGTTCACCCCTCCACTTT
.	TRBV5-1	.	TRBJ1-2	CASSSDGVDYGYTF	TGCGCCAGCAGCTCCGACGGGGTCGACTATGGCTACACCTTC
TRBD1	TRBV6-5	.	TRBJ1-4	CASRKRGQPNEKLFF	TGTGCCAGCAGAAAAAGGGGACAGCCTAATGAAAAACTGTTTTTT
.	TRBV5-1	.	TRBJ2-1	CASSLSSYSANEQFF	TGCGCCAGCAGCTTATCCTCTTATAGCGCGAATGAGCAGTTCTTC
TRBD1	TRBV7-6	.	TRBJ1-1	CASSPETGPFGTEAFF	TGTGCCAGCAGCCCGGAGACAGGGCCCTTTGGCACTGAAGCTTTCTTT
.	TRBV29-1	few	TRBJ1-3	CSAEGGLGNTIYF	TGCAGCGCCGAAGGAGGGCTCGGAAACACCATATATTTT
.	TRBV7-3	.	TRBJ1-2	CASSPGVNYGYTF	TGTGCCAGCAGCCCCGGGGTTAACTATGGCTACACCTTC
.	TRBV5-5	.	TRBJ1-6	CASSFFRGSYNSPLHF	TGTGCCAGCAGCTTCTTTCGAGGCTCCTATAATTCACCCCTCCACTTT
.	TRBV11-2	few	TRBJ1-2	CASSFSGGTNYGYTF	TGTGCCAGCAGCTTTTCGGGAGGGACTAACTATGGCTACACCTTC
.	TRBV19	once	TRBJ2-7	CASSRSGVTYEQYF	TGTGCCAGTAGTCGGTCCGGGGTCACCTACGAGCAGTACTTC
.	TRBV20-1	once	TRBJ1-2	CSAARGSGYTF	TGCAGTGCCGCGAGAGGGAGCGGCTACACCTTC
.	TRBV7-2	.	TRBJ2-1	CASSSDPGNEQFF	TGTGCCAGCAGCTCAGACCCGGGAAATGAGCAGTTCTTC
TRBD1	TRBV30	.	TRBJ1-1	CAWRESTGRGTEAFF	TGTGCCTGGAGGGAATCGACAGGGAGAGGCACTGAAGCTTTCTTT
.	TRBV4-2	.	TRBJ1-1	CASSPAGGETEAFF	TGTGCCAGCAGCCCTGCGGGGGGCGAGACTGAAGCTTTCTTT
.	TRBV5-4	.	TRBJ1-1	CASSLEPGAATEAFF	TGTGCCAGCAGCTTGGAACCAGGGGCAGCGACTGAAGCTTTCTTT
.	TRBV7-6	once	TRBJ2-3	CASSSHLTGGPAAGPDTQYF	TGTGCCAGCAGCTCTCACCTGACAGGCGGGCCTGCCGCGGGTCCAGATACGCAGTATTTT
.	TRBV19	.	TRBJ1-6	CASSEYTGSYNSPLHF	TGTGCCAGTAGTGAATATACAGGGTCCTATAATTCACCCCTCCACTTT
.	TRBV11-2	.	TRBJ2-5	CASSSGHPQETQYF	TGTGCCAGCAGCTCCGGACACCCCCAAGAGACCCAGTACTTC
TRBD1	TRBV5-4	.	TRBJ1-2	CASSLVSGGDYGYTF	TGTGCCAGCAGCTTGGTTTCAGGGGGCGACTATGGCTACACCTTC
TRBD1	TRBV28	.	TRBJ2-5	CASSLSGGWTGVETQYF	TGTGCCAGCAGTTTATCGGGTGGATGGACAGGGGTGGAGACCCAGTACTTC
.	TRBV7-6	.	TRBJ2-5	CASSPTGLLASQYF	TGTGCCAGCAGCCCGACGGGACTCCTAGCTTCCCAGTACTTC
TRBD1	TRBV2	.	TRBJ2-3	CARGTGRGDTQYF	TGTGCCAGGGGGACAGGGAGGGGAGATACGCAGTATTTT
.	TRBV10-3	.	TRBJ1-1	CATSPAGMNTEAFF	TGTGCCACCAGCCCGGCAGGGATGAACACTGAAGCTTTCTTT
.	TRBV6-5	.	TRBJ2-3	CASSYWAGRGDTQYF	TGTGCCAGCAGTTACTGGGCGGGGAGAGGAGATACGCAGTATTTT
.	TRBV2	.	TRBJ1-2	CASRRGGGLNYGYTF	TGTGCCAGCAGGCGGGGCGGGGGACTTAACTATGGCTACACCTTC
TRBD1	TRBV12-3/TRBV12-4	.	TRBJ1-1	CASRDREDTEAFF	TGTGCCAGCAGGGACAGGGAGGACACTGAAGCTTTCTTT
TRBD1	TRBV3-1/TRBV3-2	once	TRBJ1-6	CASSQGDRGPNSPLHF	TGTGCCAGCAGCCAAGGAGACAGGGGGCCGAATTCACCCCTCCACTTT
.	TRBV2	few	TRBJ1-3	CASRNSGVNGNTIYF	TGTGCCAGCAGGAACTCGGGGGTTAATGGAAACACCATATATTTT
TRBD1	TRBV24-1	many	TRBJ1-2	CATSDNDRGLGYGYTF	TGTGCCACCAGTGATAATGACAGGGGGCTCGGCTATGGCTACACCTTC
.	TRBV2	.	TRBJ2-5	CASSQGRETQYF	TGTGCCAGCAGTCAGGGCAGAGAGACCCAGTACTTC
TRBD1	TRBV29-1	.	TRBJ2-7	CSVGQRDRVFEQYF	TGCAGCGTTGGGCAACGCGACAGGGTATTCGAGCAGTACTTC